The next 25 T cell receptor beta chains were all read from a single sample in a study of blood T cell repertoires in COVID-19. The protocol was immunoSEQ multiplex PCR, while the TCRdb copy is restricted to in-frame clones and leaves out a portion. The sample carries about 230,000 clones, around 86% recorded once. Material for sequencing was peripheral blood. Source of these receptors: a man aged 50-59 years with COVID-19, enrolled during active disease.

The rearrangement links TRBV6-5 to TRBJ2-7; 7 bases line up with TRBD2. V lost 7 bases and J lost 7; bases outside the gene matches: 13. The V gene's germline CDR1 is MNHEY and CDR2 SVGAGI. This CDR3 is 14 amino acids long. CDR3 sequence: CASNSRRQGGEQYF. The CDR3 nucleotides read TGTGCCAGCAATTCCCGGCGGCAGGGAGGGGAGCAGTACTTC.

The V and J genes are TRBV3-1 (or the pseudogene TRBV3-2) and TRBJ1-1, with TRBD1 identical over 9 bases. In germline, CDR1 is LGHDT, CDR2 YNNKEL (reference sequence). V was pared by 1 base and J by 5 bases, with 5 bases of the junction left unmatched. This CDR3 is built from 15 residues. The CDR3 nucleotides are TGTGCCAGCAGCCAAGTAGGGACAGGGAAGACTGAAGCTTTCTTT. It translates to CASSQVGTGKTEAFF.

V usage is TRBV18 and J usage is TRBJ1-6; 12 nucleotides align to TRBD1. Germline CDR1 is KGHSH and CDR2 is LQKENI. V dropped 0 bases and J dropped 8; count of bases not matched to a gene: 11. This CDR3 spans 19 amino acids. The CDR3 is CASSPPGTGGSIFHSPLHF. The CDR3 DNA is TGTGCCAGCTCACCACCTGGGACAGGGGGCTCCATCTTCCATTCACCCCTCCACTTT.

This clone was detected once. The chain carries TRBV7-2 and TRBJ2-7, with TRBD1 matching 9 bases. V lost 5 bases, J lost 0 bases, and 2 bases stayed unmatched. Germline CDR1 and CDR2: SGHTA and FQGNSA. The CDR3 contains 14 residues. The CDR3 region is CASSVTGGSYEQYF. The CDR3 coding sequence is TGTGCCAGCAGCGTGACAGGGGGCTCCTACGAGCAGTACTTC.

The gene calls are TRBV13 and TRBJ2-3; TRBD2 matches at 8 bases. After removal of 5 bases from V and 1 base from J, the junction contained 8 bases not matched to a gene. From germline, CDR1 is PRHDT and CDR2 FYEKMQ (reference sequence). This CDR3 region has 16 residues. This CDR3 is CASSPPQAGGTDTQYF. CDR3 DNA: TGTGCCAGCAGCCCCCCCCAAGCGGGGGGCACAGATACGCAGTATTTT.

This clone was observed once. The chain couples TRBV5-1 to TRBJ2-5; D is perhaps TRBD1 (6 bases). CDR1 and CDR2 (germline): SGHRS, YFSETQ. The CDR3 consists of 14 residues. V was clipped by 0 bases and J by 5 bases, with 11 bases between them. Here the CDR3 reads CASSLGWGLETQYF. The CDR3 DNA sequence: TGCGCCAGCAGCTTGGGATGGGGGCTTGAGACCCAGTACTTC.

This clone appeared a single time. The chain joins TRBV6-6 to TRBJ2-2; 14 nucleotides match TRBD2. V shed 4 bases, J shed 7 bases, and the junction held 2 bases outside the gene matches. The germline gives CDR1 MNHNY, CDR2 SVGAGI (reference sequence). The length of the CDR3 is 15 residues. The CDR3 here is CASSSGLAGVGELFF. DNA of the CDR3: TGTGCCAGCAGTTCGGGACTAGCGGGAGTCGGGGAGCTGTTTTTT.

The CDR3 spells CASSQSYRLTGSGANVLTF. Here the CDR3 DNA reads TGCGCCAGCAGTCAATCTTACAGGCTGACCGGCTCTGGGGCCAACGTCCTGACTTTC. The V gene is TRBV23-1, the J gene TRBJ2-6; D possibly corresponds to TRBD1 (5 bases). TRBV23-1 carries the ORF label, with uncertain function. V was cut by 0 bases and J by 0 bases, with 15 bases left in between. This CDR3 comprises 19 residues.

This clone was picked up one time. The chain combines TRBV2 with TRBJ2-3, with 7 bases that match TRBD1. Germline values: CDR1 SNHLY, CDR2 FYNNEI. The CDR3 contains 15 residues. J lost 0 bases, V lost 5 bases, and 5 bases had no gene match. In DNA form, the CDR3 reads TGTGCCAGCAGTAGGGGACAGCTGAGCACAGATACGCAGTATTTT. This codes for CASSRGQLSTDTQYF. The full variable domain, rest sourced from reference TRBV2 and TRBJ2-3, is EPEVTQTPSHQVTQMGQEVILRCVPISNHLYFYWYRQILGQKVEFLVSFYNNEISEKSEIFDDQFSVERPDGSNFTLKIRSTKLEDSAMYFCASSRGQLSTDTQYFGPGTRLTVL.

This clone occurred a few times. The V call is TRBV6-1, the J call TRBJ2-2; possible D gene TRBD2, 5 bases. Germline values: CDR1 MNHNS, CDR2 SASEGT. The CDR3 runs to 14 residues. Trimming stripped 4 bases from V and 7 bases from J, with 13 bases between. DNA of the CDR3: TGTGCCAGCAGTGGAGCGGCCATGCACGGGGAGCTGTTTTTT. It codes for CASSGAAMHGELFF.

The V and J genes are TRBV7-8 and TRBJ2-5; no reliable D call. The CDR3 has 13 residues. V was cut by 1 base and J by 5 bases, with 8 bases left in between. Germline V gene lookup returns CDR1 SGHVS and CDR2 FQNEAQ. The CDR3 here is CASSLVFEETQYF. The CDR3 region has the DNA TGTGCCAGCAGCTTAGTATTTGAGGAGACCCAGTACTTC. Supplemented by reference TRBV7-8 and TRBJ2-5, the full variable domain reads GAGVSQSPRYKVAKRGQDVALRCDPISGHVSLFWYQQALGQGPEFLTYFQNEAQLDKSGLPSDRFFAERPEGSVSTLKIQRTQQEDSAVYLCASSLVFEETQYFGPGTRLLVL.

The V and J genes are TRBV7-8 and TRBJ1-1, with TRBD1 matching over 9 bases. Germline V lookup: CDR1 SGHVS, CDR2 FQNEAQ. This CDR3 is built from 14 residues. The J segment lost 3 bases and the V segment lost 3 bases, leaving 2 bases of the junction unmatched. CDR3 sequence reads: CASSFDRGDTEAFF. The CDR3 coding sequence is TGTGCCAGCAGCTTTGACAGGGGGGACACTGAAGCTTTCTTT.

This clone was detected many times. J is TRBJ1-5 and V is TRBV3-1 (or the pseudogene TRBV3-2), with a tentative D call TRBD1 (5 bases). V dropped 10 bases and J dropped 4 bases, with 8 bases sitting between them. Germline V lookup: CDR1 LGHDT, CDR2 YNNKEL (reference sequence). The CDR3 runs 11 residues. Written as DNA, the CDR3 is TGTGCCACCGCAGGGAATCAGCCCCAGCATTTT. Protein sequence: CATAGNQPQHF.

The rearrangement joins TRBV27 to TRBJ2-3, with TRBD2 matching over 9 bases. The V and J ends lost 4 bases and 4 bases, in that order; junction bases with no gene match: 12. The germline V gene encodes CDR1 MNHEY and CDR2 SMNVEV (reference sequence). The CDR3 spans 17 residues. For the CDR3, the DNA is TGTGCCAGCAGTTCTACTACGCTAGCGGGGAGGGCAGATACGCAGTATTTT. It translates to CASSSTTLAGRADTQYF.

V usage is TRBV27 and J usage is TRBJ2-7; D is perhaps TRBD1 (6 bases). Between the trimmed V and J ends, which lost 8 bases and 7 bases, there was a span of 18 bases. The CDR3 contains 13 residues. Germline CDR1 MNHEY, CDR2 SMNVEV (reference sequence). CDR3: CASSRTAWGEQYF. The CDR3 DNA follows: TGTGCCAGCTCCCGGACAGCGTGGGGTGAGCAGTACTTC.

V usage is TRBV27 and J usage is TRBJ1-1, with no clear D. Trimming removed 3 bases from V and 3 bases from J, with 8 bases in between. This CDR3 comprises 13 residues. From germline, CDR1 is MNHEY and CDR2 SMNVEV (reference sequence). CDR3 DNA sequence: TGTGCCAGCAGTTTTAGGGAGGACACTGAAGCTTTCTTT. This encodes CASSFREDTEAFF.

The chain is built from TRBV29-1 and TRBJ2-7, with 7 bases fitting TRBD1. This CDR3 comprises 12 residues. V gave up 4 bases and J gave up 2 bases; unmatched junction bases: 2. From germline, CDR1 is SQVTM and CDR2 ANQGSEA. Here the CDR3 DNA reads TGCAGCGTTGCAGGGGGTCCCTACGAGCAGTACTTC. It is translated as CSVAGGPYEQYF.

A remark on this clone: This sample includes further DNA sequences coding for the same CDR3. This chain links TRBV5-1 with TRBJ2-7; 7 nucleotides line up with TRBD1. Germline assignment: CDR1 SGHRS and CDR2 YFSETQ. J lost 2 bases, V lost 1 base, and 3 bases had no gene match. This CDR3 is 14 amino acids long. DNA of the CDR3: TGCGCCAGCAGCTTGAGGCAGGGGGCCTACGAGCAGTACTTC. Translated: CASSLRQGAYEQYF.

The V gene is TRBV9, the J gene TRBJ2-4; D unresolved. With 0 bases removed from V and 1 base from J, the gap between germline ends came to 8 bases. The CDR3 is 15 amino acids. Germline V gene sequence: CDR1 SGDLS, CDR2 YYNGEE. CDR3 protein: CASSVGPDAKNIQYF. CDR3 coding DNA: TGTGCCAGCAGCGTAGGGCCCGATGCCAAAAACATTCAGTACTTC. Using reference TRBV9 and TRBJ2-4 for the parts outside the CDR3, the full variable domain is DSGVTQTPKHLITATGQRVTLRCSPRSGDLSVYWYQQSLDQGLQFLIQYYNGEERAKGNILERFSAQQFPDLHSELNLSSLELGDSALYFCASSVGPDAKNIQYFGAGTRLSVL.

The chain recombines TRBV4-1 with TRBJ1-2; D remains ambiguous. This CDR3 has 15 residues. CDR1 and CDR2 from the germline V gene are MGHRA and YSYEKL. Trimming took off 0 bases at V and 1 base at J, with 9 bases between the two ends. As DNA, the CDR3 is TGCGCCAGCAGCCAAGATCAAGGGAGTAACTATGGCTACACCTTC. Translation: CASSQDQGSNYGYTF.

J is TRBJ2-1 and V is TRBV11-1; TRBD2 aligns across 9 bases. Per the germline V gene, CDR1 is SGHAT and CDR2 is FQDESV (reference sequence). The J segment lost 5 bases and the V segment lost 2 bases, leaving 4 bases of the junction unmatched. The CDR3 has 15 amino acids. The CDR3 is CASSLTAGGHNEQFF. CDR3 nucleotide sequence: TGTGCCAGCAGCTTAACAGCGGGGGGCCACAATGAGCAGTTCTTC.

The sample holds one count of this clone. This rearrangement joins TRBV18 to TRBJ2-5, with 7 bases that match TRBD1. The CDR3 has 14 residues. The junction had 4 bases not matched to a gene; V was cut back by 2 bases and J by 4 bases. The germline gives CDR1 KGHSH, CDR2 LQKENI. In DNA form, the CDR3 reads TGTGCCAGCTCACCAGGACAGGTTTTAGAGACCCAGTACTTC. Its translation: CASSPGQVLETQYF.

This chain links TRBV20-1 with TRBJ1-6, with TRBD1 identical over 8 bases. CDR3 length: 14 amino acids. Per germline, CDR1 DFQATT and CDR2 SNEGSKA (reference sequence). Losses at the gene ends were 3 bases for V and 14 bases for J; bases not matched to a gene: 12. The CDR3 region is CSASRRTGNEALHF. The CDR3 DNA follows: TGCAGTGCTAGTCGGCGGACAGGGAATGAGGCCCTCCACTTT.

This clone was observed once. CDR3 DNA: TGCGCCAGCAGGGTGACAGGGGACTATGGCTACACCTTC. Protein: CASRVTGDYGYTF. V and J are TRBV5-1 and TRBJ1-2, with TRBD1 identical over 8 bases. Trimming cost V 5 bases and J 3 bases; bases outside gene matches: 3. The length of the CDR3 is 13 residues. Germline lookup yields CDR1 SGHRS and CDR2 YFSETQ.

The V gene is TRBV6-1, the J gene TRBJ1-4, with 8 bases matching TRBD1. J gave up 6 bases and V 3 bases, and 9 bases lay outside the gene matches. This CDR3 comprises 16 residues. From germline, CDR1 is MNHNS and CDR2 SASEGT. The CDR3 DNA is TGTGCCAGCAGTGAGGGTGCCGGGACAGGTGATGAAAAACTGTTTTTT. Its protein product is CASSEGAGTGDEKLFF.